This T cell receptor beta chain was captured in a study of blood T cell repertoires in COVID-19. During active infection, Seattle patients enrolled and were then monitored through disease. Deletions cut 4 bases from V and 8 bases from J, with 17 bases between. Germline V gives CDR1 SNHLY, CDR2 FYNNEI. There are 15 residues in the CDR3. The authors' processing: Amplification from reference gene primers served as the basis for estimated nucleated cell counts. Profiled with immunoSEQ multiplex PCR; TCRdb holds only in-frame clones, not every one. The DNA was the basis for D and trimming; V, J and clone size are from that table. In the table there are fewer than 300,000 clones, approximately 90% of which are singletons.

Sequenced input: peripheral blood. This chain joins TRBV2 and TRBJ1-4, with D possibly being TRBD1 (6 bases). The TCR comes from a woman aged 30 to 39 with COVID-19, enrolled during active disease. In DNA, the CDR3 is TGTGCCAGCAGTGCAGAGACAGGTTGGGGGGAAAAACTGTTTTTT. This encodes CASSAETGWGEKLFF.